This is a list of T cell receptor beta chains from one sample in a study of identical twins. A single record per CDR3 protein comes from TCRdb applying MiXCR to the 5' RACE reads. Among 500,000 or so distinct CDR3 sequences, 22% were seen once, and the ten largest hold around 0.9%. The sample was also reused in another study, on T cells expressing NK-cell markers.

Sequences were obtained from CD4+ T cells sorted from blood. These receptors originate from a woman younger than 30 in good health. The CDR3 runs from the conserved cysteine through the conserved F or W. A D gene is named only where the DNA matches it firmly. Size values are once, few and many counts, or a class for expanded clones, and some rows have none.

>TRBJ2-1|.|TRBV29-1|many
TGCAGCGTTGACGGGTGGGGTGACAATGAGCAGTTCTTC
CSVDGWGDNEQFF
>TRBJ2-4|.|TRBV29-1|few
TGCAGCGTTGGATCCAGTAGAAGAATTCAGTACTTC
CSVGSSRRIQYF
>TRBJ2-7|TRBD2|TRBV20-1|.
TGCAGTGCTAGAGGGGGACTAGTCACAGAGCAGTACTTC
CSARGGLVTEQYF
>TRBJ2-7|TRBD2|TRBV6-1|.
TGTGCCAGCAGCCCGAGGACTAGCGGGACCCTCTCCTACGAGCAGTACTTC
CASSPRTSGTLSYEQYF
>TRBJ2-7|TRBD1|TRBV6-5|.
TGTGCCAGCAGTTACTCATTAGGACAGGAATACGAGCAGTACTTC
CASSYSLGQEYEQYF
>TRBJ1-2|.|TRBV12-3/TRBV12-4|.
TGTGCCAGCAGCCGGGACAATTCCTTCTATGGCTACACCTTC
CASSRDNSFYGYTF
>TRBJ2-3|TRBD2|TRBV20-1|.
TGCAGTGCTGTAGGACTAGCGGGAGAGGATACGCAGTATTTT
CSAVGLAGEDTQYF
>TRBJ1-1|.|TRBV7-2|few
TGTGCCAGCAGCCCCGGACTGAGCTACACTGAAGCTTTCTTT
CASSPGLSYTEAFF
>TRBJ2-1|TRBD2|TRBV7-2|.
TGTGCCAGCAGGGAGAGCGGGAGCTCCTACAATGAGCAGTTCTTC
CASRESGSSYNEQFF
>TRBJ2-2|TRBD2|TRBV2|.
TGTGCCAGCAGCCCCGGGACTAGCCCCGGGGAGCTGTTTTTT
CASSPGTSPGELFF
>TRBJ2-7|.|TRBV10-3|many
TGTGCCATCGGAGAAGGAATTTACTACGAGCAGTACTTC
CAIGEGIYYEQYF
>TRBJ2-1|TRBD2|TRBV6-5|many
TGTGCCAGCAGTCTTCGGGGGGTCGGGCAGTTCTTC
CASSLRGVGQFF